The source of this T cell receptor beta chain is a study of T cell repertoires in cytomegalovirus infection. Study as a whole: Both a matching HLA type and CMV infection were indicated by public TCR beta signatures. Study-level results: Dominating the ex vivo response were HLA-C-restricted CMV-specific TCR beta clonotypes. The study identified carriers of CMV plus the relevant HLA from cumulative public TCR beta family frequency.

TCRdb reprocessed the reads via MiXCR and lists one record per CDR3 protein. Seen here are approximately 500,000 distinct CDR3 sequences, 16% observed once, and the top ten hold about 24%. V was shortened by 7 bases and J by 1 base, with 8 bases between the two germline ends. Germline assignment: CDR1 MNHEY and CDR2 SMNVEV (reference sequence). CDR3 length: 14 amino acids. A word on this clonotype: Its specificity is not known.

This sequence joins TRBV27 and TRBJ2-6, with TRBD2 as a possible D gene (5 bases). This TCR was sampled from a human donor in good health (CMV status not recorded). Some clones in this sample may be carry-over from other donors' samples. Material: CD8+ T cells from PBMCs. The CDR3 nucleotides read TGTGCCAGCAAGGCGGGTTCTGGGGCCAACGTCCTGACTTTC. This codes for CASKAGSGANVLTF. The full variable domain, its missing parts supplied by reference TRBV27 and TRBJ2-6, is EAQVTQNPRYLITVTGKKLTVTCSQNMNHEYMSWYRQDPGLGLRQIYYSMNVEVTDKGDVPEGYKVSRKEKRNFPLILESPSPNQTSLYFCASKAGSGANVLTFGAGSRLTVL.